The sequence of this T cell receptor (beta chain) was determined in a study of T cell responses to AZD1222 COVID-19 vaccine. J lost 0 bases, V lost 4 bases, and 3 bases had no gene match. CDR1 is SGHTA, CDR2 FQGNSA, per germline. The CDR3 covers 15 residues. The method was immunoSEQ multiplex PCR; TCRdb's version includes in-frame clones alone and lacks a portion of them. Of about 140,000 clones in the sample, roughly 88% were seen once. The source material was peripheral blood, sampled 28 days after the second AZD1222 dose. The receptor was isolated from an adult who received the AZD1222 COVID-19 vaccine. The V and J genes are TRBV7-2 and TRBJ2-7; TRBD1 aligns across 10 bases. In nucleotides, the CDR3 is TGTGCCAGCAGCTGGACAGGGGGTGGCTCCTACGAGCAGTACTTC. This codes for CASSWTGGGSYEQYF. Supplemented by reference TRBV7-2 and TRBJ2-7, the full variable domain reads GAGVSQSPSNKVTEKGKDVELRCDPISGHTALYWYRQSLGQGLEFLIYFQGNSAPDKSGLPSDRFSAERTGGSVSTLTIQRTQQEDSAVYLCASSWTGGGSYEQYFGPGTRLTVT.